Listed below are T cell receptor beta chains from one sample, sequenced in a study of T-cell reconstitution after alpha-beta-depleted transplantation in children. TCRdb called the PCR reads again in MiXCR, with one record for every CDR3 protein. This sample yields around 500,000 distinct CDR3 sequences, of which more than 20% are seen a single time; less than 15% belongs to the top ten. The starting material was PBMCs, mostly from graft donor cells, obtained 360 days after TCRalphabeta/CD19-depleted stem cell transplant. These receptors came from a boy less than two years old who had a stem cell transplant for acute myeloid leukemia, so the T cells may come from the graft donor. Each CDR3 is given with its conserved first and last residue. Rows give clone size only sometimes, using once, few, many, or a class for an expanded clone.

CDR3 protein | J gene | clone size | V gene
CASSLDRADTEAFF | TRBJ1-1 | . | TRBV5-1
CSATPTGAPHNEQFF | TRBJ2-1 | many | TRBV20-1
CASSYFQGSYEQYF | TRBJ2-7 | . | TRBV25-1
CASSPHGQASDTQYF | TRBJ2-3 | . | TRBV7-2
CASSQQRGRRAEAFF | TRBJ1-1 | . | TRBV6-1
CASSLSTRYTDTQYF | TRBJ2-3 | few | TRBV5-5
CASSVRGGGEQYF | TRBJ2-7 | few | TRBV9
CASSKGRGGNTDTQYF | TRBJ2-3 | many | TRBV7-9
CASGVPGNGNEQFF | TRBJ2-1 | many | TRBV6-5
CASSFGGSPAPNNEQFF | TRBJ2-1 | few | TRBV5-6
CSVADRRSGQPQHF | TRBJ1-5 | many | TRBV29-1
CASSSMGIAKNIQYF | TRBJ2-4 | . | TRBV12-3/TRBV12-4
CASSPHSGTRLDTQYF | TRBJ2-3 | . | TRBV5-1
CASSYLAASGYEQYF | TRBJ2-7 | many | TRBV6-2/TRBV6-3
CASGSTSSYNEQFF | TRBJ2-1 | few | TRBV12-5
CSARAQPSSGPTDTQYF | TRBJ2-3 | few | TRBV20-1
CSARPYRVGPVETQYF | TRBJ2-5 | few | TRBV20-1
CASSSQASNQPQHF | TRBJ1-5 | many | TRBV6-5
CASRHPRGENSPLHF | TRBJ1-6 | . | TRBV6-1
CASNPGSTNEKLFF | TRBJ1-4 | . | TRBV12-3/TRBV12-4
CASSFGGDYNEQFF | TRBJ2-1 | few | TRBV6-5
CSSGTILTDTQYF | TRBJ2-3 | few | TRBV29-1
CASSQREAATEAFF | TRBJ1-1 | many | TRBV27
CATSDGATDTQYF | TRBJ2-3 | many | TRBV24-1
CASSPSVNPNTEAFF | TRBJ1-1 | . | TRBV7-6
CASSLGYREGYTF | TRBJ1-2 | few | TRBV12-3/TRBV12-4
CSGQRVGGGELFF | TRBJ2-2 | few | TRBV29-1
CSASVLAGANTGELFF | TRBJ2-2 | many | TRBV20-1
CASSYTAGPAGATDTQYF | TRBJ2-3 | many | TRBV6-5
CASSQDRRAGPSTDTQYF | TRBJ2-3 | few | TRBV14
CATSPGESLTGELFF | TRBJ2-2 | few | TRBV15
CSARDPRQGGLNTEAFF | TRBJ1-1 | many | TRBV20-1
CASSSGVRGRNQPQHF | TRBJ1-5 | . | TRBV6-5
CSARDLGQGNTGELFF | TRBJ2-2 | few | TRBV20-1
CASSGGASKNIQYF | TRBJ2-4 | . | TRBV12-3/TRBV12-4
CSASESAGMGYGYTF | TRBJ1-2 | few | TRBV20-1
CASTRTLRSSRGAFF | TRBJ1-1 | few | TRBV10-1
CSVGGTSGITDTQYF | TRBJ2-3 | many | TRBV29-1
CASSYPGGTQYF | TRBJ2-3 | . | TRBV6-6
CASSPLLTSGGANEQFF | TRBJ2-1 | few | TRBV4-3
CASTIEEADTQYF | TRBJ2-3 | few | TRBV21-1
CSGYPDQMGYNEQFF | TRBJ2-1 | few | TRBV29-1